This TCR beta chain was retrieved from a study of T-cell reconstitution after alpha-beta-depleted transplantation in children. J was trimmed by 3 bases and V by 6 bases; bases with no gene match: 13. This CDR3 region has 16 residues. A few counts support this clonotype. Construction of the TCRbeta library involved unique molecular identifiers. TCRdb re-analysed the PCR reads in MiXCR, keeping a single row per CDR3 protein. This table holds over 200,000 distinct CDR3 sequences, approximately 9% found once. This sequence was found in a human donor who donated a stem cell graft to a child with acute lymphoblastic leukemia. This chain joins TRBV12-3 or TRBV12-4 and TRBJ1-1; 7 nucleotides align to TRBD1. This specimen was PBMCs from the stem cell graft donor, taken from the stem cell graft. As DNA, the CDR3 is TGTGCCAGCAGGAGACAGGGCCTAGGTAGGGACACTGAAGCTTTCTTT. Its translation is CASRRQGLGRDTEAFF.